This T cell receptor beta chain was retrieved from a study of regulatory T cells in long-lasting Graves disease. Study-wide results and caveats: The number of shared public clonotypes was higher in persistent patients (around 2,500) than new patients (more than 850). Persistent disease favored TRBV28, TRBJ1-2 and TRBJ2-5.

To note about this clonotype: What it recognizes is unknown. Because the CDR3 is missing its conserved closing phenylalanine or tryptophan, this is likely a read error.

CDR3 length: 13 amino acids. With 2 bases removed from V and 4 bases from J, the gap between germline ends came to 8 bases. Germline V lookup: CDR1 PRHDT, CDR2 FYEKMQ (reference sequence). The TCR beta library used iRepertoire HTBI primers with Arm-PCR amplification of CDR3. TCRdb redid the calling of the multiplex PCR reads with MiXCR, one entry per CDR3 protein. The sample lists more than 300,000 distinct CDR3 sequences; about 10% were seen once. Regarding time point: newly diagnosed GD, antithyroid drugs for less than 3 months. PBMC RNA served as the TCR library source. Clinicians diagnosed Graves' disease using American Thyroid Association guidelines. Patients came from an endocrinology department in Xi'an, China. This sample was also put to use in a study of T cells in Graves' hyperthyroidism and ophthalmopathy.

This chain uses TRBV13 with TRBJ2-5, with a tentative D call TRBD1 (6 bases). The sequence came from a woman under 30 with Graves disease. Source: peripheral blood mononuclear cells (PBMCs), taken at new diagnosis, from a patient treated with antithyroid drugs. CDR3 loop: CASSLRGRETQYL. As DNA, the CDR3 is TGTGCCAGCAGCTTAAGGGGGAGAGAGACCCAGTACCTC.